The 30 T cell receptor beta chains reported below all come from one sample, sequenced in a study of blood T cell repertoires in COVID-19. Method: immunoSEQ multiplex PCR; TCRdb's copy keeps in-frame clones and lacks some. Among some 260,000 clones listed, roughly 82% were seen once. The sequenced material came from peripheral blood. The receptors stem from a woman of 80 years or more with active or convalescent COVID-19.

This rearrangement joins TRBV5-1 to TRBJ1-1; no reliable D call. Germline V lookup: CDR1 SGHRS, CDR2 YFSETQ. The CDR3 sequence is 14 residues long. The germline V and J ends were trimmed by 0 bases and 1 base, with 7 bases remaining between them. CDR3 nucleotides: TGCGCCAGCAGCTTGGGGCAACAGAACACTGAAGCTTTCTTT. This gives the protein CASSLGQQNTEAFF.

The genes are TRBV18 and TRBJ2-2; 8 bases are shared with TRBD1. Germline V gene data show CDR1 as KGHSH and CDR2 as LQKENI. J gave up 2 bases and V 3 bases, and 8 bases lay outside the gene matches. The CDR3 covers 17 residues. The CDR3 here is CASSPTQGAYNTGELFF. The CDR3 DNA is TGTGCCAGCTCACCTACCCAGGGGGCATATAACACCGGGGAGCTGTTTTTT.

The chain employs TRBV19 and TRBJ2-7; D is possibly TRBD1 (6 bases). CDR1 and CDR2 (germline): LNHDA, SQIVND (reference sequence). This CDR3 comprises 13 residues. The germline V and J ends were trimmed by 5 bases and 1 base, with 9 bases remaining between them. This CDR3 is CASSETGSYEQYF. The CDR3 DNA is TGTGCCAGTAGTGAAACAGGGTCCTACGAGCAGTACTTC.

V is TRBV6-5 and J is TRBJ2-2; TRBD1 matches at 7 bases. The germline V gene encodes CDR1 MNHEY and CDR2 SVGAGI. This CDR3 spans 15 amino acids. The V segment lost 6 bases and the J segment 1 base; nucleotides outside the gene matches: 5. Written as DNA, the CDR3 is TGTGCCAGCAGCGCCCGGACAGGGAACACCGGGGAGCTGTTTTTT. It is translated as CASSARTGNTGELFF.

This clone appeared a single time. The CDR3 spells CASSRQGENTEAFF. CDR3 coding DNA: TGTGCCAGCTCACGACAGGGGGAAAACACTGAAGCTTTCTTT. The J gene is TRBJ1-1, the V gene TRBV18; 9 nucleotides line up with TRBD1. CDR1 and CDR2 (germline): KGHSH, LQKENI. The length of the CDR3 is 14 residues. Unmatched junction bases numbered 2, after V lost 4 bases and J lost 2 bases.

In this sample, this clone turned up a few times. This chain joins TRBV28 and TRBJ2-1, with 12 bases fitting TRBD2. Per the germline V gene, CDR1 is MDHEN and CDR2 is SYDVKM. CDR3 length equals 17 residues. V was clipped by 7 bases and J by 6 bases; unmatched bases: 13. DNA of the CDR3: TGTGCCAGCACTCATTACCCTAGCGGGGGGGCGGGCAATGAGCAGTTCTTC. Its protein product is CASTHYPSGGAGNEQFF.

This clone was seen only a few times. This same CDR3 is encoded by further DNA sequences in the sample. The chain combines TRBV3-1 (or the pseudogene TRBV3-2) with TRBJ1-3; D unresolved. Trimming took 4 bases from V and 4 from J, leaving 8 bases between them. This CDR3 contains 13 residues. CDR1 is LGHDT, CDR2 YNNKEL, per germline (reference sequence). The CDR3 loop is CASSPYSGNTIYF. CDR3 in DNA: TGTGCCAGCAGCCCTTATTCCGGAAACACCATATATTTT.

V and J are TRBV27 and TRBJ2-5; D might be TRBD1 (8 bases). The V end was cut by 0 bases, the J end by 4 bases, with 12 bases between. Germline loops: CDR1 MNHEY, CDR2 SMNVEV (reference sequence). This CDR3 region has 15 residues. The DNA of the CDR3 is TGTGCCAGCAGTTTATCGGGAGGGACAGGAGAGACCCAGTACTTC. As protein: CASSLSGGTGETQYF.

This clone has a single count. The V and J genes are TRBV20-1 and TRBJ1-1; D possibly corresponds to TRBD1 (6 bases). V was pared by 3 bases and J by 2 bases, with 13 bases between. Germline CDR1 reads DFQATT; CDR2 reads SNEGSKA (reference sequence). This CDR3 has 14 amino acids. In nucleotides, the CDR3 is TGCAGTGCTAGTCCGGACAGCTACAACACTGAAGCTTTCTTT. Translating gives CSASPDSYNTEAFF.

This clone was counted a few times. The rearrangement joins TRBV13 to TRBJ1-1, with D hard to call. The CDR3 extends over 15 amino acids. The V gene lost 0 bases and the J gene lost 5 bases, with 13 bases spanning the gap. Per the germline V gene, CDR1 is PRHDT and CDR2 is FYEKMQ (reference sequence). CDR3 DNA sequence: TGTGCCAGCAGCTTAGGCCAAGTGAGGAGTACTGAAGCTTTCTTT. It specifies CASSLGQVRSTEAFF.

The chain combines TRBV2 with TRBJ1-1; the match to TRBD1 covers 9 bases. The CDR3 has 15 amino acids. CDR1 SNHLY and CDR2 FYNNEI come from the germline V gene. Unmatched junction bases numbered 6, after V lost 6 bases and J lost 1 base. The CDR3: CASRLQGATNTEAFF. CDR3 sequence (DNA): TGTGCCAGCAGGTTACAGGGGGCGACGAACACTGAAGCTTTCTTT. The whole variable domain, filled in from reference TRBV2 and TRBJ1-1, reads EPEVTQTPSHQVTQMGQEVILRCVPISNHLYFYWYRQILGQKVEFLVSFYNNEISEKSEIFDDQFSVERPDGSNFTLKIRSTKLEDSAMYFCASRLQGATNTEAFFGQGTRLTVV.

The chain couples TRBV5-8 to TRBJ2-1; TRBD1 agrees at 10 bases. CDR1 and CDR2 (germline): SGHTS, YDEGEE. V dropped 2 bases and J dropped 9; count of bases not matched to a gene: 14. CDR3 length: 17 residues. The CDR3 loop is CASSFSSGQGRWGEQFF. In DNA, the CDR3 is TGTGCCAGCAGCTTCTCTTCGGGACAGGGGAGATGGGGTGAGCAGTTCTTC. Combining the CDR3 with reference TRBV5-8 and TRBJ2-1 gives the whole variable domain EAGVTQSPTHLIKTRGQQATLRCSPISGHTSVYWYQQALGLGLQFLLWYDEGEERNRGNFPPRFSGRQFPNYSSELNVNALELEDSALYLCASSFSSGQGRWGEQFFGPGTRLTVL.

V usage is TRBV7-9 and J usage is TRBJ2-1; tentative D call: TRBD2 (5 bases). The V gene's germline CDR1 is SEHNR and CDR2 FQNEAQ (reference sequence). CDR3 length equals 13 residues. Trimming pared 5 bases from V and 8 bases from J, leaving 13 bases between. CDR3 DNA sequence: TGTGCCAGCAGCCAGCTAGGGAGCGATGAGCAGTTCTTC. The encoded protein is CASSQLGSDEQFF.

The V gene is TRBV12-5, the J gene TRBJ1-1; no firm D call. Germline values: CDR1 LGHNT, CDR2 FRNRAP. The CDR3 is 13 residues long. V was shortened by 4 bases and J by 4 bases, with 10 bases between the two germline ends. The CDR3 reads CASGSGLTTEAFF. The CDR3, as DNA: TGTGCTAGTGGTTCAGGACTAACCACTGAAGCTTTCTTT.

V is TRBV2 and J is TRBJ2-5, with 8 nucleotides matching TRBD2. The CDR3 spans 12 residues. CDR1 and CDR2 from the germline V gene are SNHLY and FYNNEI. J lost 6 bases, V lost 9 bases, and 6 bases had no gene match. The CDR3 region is CARRGAGKTQYF. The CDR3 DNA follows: TGTGCCAGGCGGGGGGCAGGAAAGACCCAGTACTTC.

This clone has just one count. This chain's CDR3 is CASSPGTPGEKLFF. For the CDR3, the DNA is TGTGCCAGCAGCCCCGGGACTCCTGGAGAAAAACTGTTTTTT. J is TRBJ1-4 and V is TRBV7-9; D perhaps matches TRBD1 (5 bases). V was cut by 5 bases and J by 8 bases, with 15 bases left in between. Germline CDR1 is SEHNR and CDR2 is FQNEAQ (reference sequence). This CDR3 spans 14 amino acids.

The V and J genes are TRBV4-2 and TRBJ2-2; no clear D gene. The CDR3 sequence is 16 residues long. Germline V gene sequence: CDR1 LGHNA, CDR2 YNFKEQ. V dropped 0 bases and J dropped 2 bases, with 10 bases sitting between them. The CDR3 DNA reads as TGTGCCAGCAGCCAAGACCCCCTCTTAAACACCGGGGAGCTGTTTTTT. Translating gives CASSQDPLLNTGELFF.

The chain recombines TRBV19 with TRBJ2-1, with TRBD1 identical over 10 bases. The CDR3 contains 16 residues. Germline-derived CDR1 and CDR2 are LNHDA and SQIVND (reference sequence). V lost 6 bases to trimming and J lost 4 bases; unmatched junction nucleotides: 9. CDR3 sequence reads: CASSPGGTGAYNEQFF. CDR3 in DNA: TGTGCCAGTAGCCCCGGTGGGACAGGGGCTTACAATGAGCAGTTCTTC.

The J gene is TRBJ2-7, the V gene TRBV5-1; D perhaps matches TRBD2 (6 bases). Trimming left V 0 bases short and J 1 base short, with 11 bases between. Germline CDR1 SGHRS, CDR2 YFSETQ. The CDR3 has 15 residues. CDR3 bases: TGCGCCAGCAGCTTGGTGTGGGACTCTTCCTACGAGCAGTACTTC. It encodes CASSLVWDSSYEQYF.

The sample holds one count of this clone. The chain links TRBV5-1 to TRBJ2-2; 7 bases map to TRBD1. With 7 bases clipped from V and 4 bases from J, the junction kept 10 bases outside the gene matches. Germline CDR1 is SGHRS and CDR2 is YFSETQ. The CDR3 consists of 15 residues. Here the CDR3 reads CASQPTGVITGELFF. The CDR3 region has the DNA TGCGCCAGCCAACCCACAGGGGTCATCACCGGGGAGCTGTTTTTT.

Here the CDR3 DNA reads TGTGCCTGGAACCCCATCAGGGGGAGAGCTTTCTTT. Translating it yields CAWNPIRGRAFF. This chain links TRBV30 with TRBJ1-1; 7 nucleotides line up with TRBD1. J was trimmed by 10 bases and V by 4 bases; bases with no gene match: 9. This CDR3 region has 12 residues. The germline gives CDR1 GTSNPN, CDR2 SVGIG (reference sequence).

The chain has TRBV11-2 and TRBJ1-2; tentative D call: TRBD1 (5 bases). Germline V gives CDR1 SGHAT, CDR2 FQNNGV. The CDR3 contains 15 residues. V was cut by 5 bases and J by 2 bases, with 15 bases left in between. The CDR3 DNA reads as TGTGCCAGCAGCCCCCTTCGACAGTCGAACTATGGCTACACCTTC. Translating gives CASSPLRQSNYGYTF.

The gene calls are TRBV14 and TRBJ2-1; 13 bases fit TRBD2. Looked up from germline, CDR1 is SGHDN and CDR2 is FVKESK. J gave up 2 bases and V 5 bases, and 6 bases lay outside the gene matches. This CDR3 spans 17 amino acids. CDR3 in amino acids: CASSVTSGRAAYNEQFF. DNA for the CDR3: TGTGCCAGCAGCGTAACTAGCGGGAGGGCCGCCTACAATGAGCAGTTCTTC. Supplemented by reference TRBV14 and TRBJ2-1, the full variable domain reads EAGVTQFPSHSVIEKGQTVTLRCDPISGHDNLYWYRRVMGKEIKFLLHFVKESKQDESGMPNNRFLAERTGGTYSTLKVQPAELEDSGVYFCASSVTSGRAAYNEQFFGPGTRLTVL.

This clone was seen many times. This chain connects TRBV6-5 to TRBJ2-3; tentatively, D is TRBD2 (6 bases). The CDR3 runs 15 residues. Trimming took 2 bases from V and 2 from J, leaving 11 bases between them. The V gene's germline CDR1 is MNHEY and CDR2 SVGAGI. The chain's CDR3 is CASSYGREFTDTQYF. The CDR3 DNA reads TGTGCCAGCAGTTACGGGCGGGAATTCACAGATACGCAGTATTTT.

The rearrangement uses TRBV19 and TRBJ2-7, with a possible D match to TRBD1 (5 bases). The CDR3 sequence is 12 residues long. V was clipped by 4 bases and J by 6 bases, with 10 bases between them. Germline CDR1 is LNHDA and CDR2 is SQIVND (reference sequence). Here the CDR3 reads CASSKQGGEQYF. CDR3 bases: TGTGCCAGTAGTAAGCAGGGTGGCGAGCAGTACTTC.

The CDR3 region is CASSYNQGASGNYGYTF. In nucleotides, the CDR3 is TGTGCCAGTAGTTACAACCAGGGGGCAAGCGGGAACTATGGCTACACCTTC. The chain employs TRBV19 and TRBJ1-2, with 8 bases lining up with TRBD1. The V and J ends lost 5 bases and 2 bases, in that order; junction bases with no gene match: 13. CDR3 size: 17 residues. CDR1 and CDR2 from the germline V gene are LNHDA and SQIVND (reference sequence).

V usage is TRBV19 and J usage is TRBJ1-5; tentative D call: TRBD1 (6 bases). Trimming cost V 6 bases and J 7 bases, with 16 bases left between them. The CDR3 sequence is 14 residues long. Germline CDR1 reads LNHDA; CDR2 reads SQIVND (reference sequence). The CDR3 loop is CASSAGTLSQPQHF. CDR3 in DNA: TGTGCCAGTAGCGCCGGGACACTGAGCCAGCCCCAGCATTTT. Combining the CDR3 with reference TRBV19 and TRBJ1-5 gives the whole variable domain DGGITQSPKYLFRKEGQNVTLSCEQNLNHDAMYWYRQDPGQGLRLIYYSQIVNDFQKGDIAEGYSVSREKKESFPLTVTSAQKNPTAFYLCASSAGTLSQPQHFGDGTRLSIL.

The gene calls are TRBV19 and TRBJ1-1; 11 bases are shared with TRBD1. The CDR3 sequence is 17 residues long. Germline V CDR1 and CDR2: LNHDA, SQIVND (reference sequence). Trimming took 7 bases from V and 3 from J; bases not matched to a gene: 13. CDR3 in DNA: TGTGCCAGTACCACACGGACAGGGGGCGATAAGGACACTGAAGCTTTCTTT. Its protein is CASTTRTGGDKDTEAFF.

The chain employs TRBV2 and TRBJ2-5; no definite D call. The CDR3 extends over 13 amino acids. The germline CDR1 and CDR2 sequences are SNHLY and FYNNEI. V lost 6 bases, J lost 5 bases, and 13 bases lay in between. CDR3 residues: CASSATVYETQYF. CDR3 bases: TGTGCCAGCAGCGCAACAGTTTATGAGACCCAGTACTTC.

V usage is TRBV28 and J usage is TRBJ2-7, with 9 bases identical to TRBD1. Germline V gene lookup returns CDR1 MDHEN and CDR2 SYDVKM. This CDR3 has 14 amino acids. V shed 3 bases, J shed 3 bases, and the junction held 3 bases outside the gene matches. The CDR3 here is CASSLTGGIYEQYF. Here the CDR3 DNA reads TGTGCCAGCAGTTTGACAGGGGGAATCTACGAGCAGTACTTC.